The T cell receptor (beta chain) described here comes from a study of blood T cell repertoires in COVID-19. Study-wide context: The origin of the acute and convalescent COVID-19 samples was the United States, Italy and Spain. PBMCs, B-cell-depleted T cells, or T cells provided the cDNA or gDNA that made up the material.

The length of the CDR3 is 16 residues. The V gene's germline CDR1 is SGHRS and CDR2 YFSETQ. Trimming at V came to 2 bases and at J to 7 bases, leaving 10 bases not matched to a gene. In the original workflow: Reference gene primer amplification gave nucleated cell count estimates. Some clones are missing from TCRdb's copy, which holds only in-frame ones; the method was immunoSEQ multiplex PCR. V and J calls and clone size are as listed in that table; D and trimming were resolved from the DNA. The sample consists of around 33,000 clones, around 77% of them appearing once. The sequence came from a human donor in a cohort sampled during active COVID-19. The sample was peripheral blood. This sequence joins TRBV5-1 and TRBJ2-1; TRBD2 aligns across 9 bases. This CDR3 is CASSFQLAGPGNEQFF. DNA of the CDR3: TGCGCCAGCAGCTTCCAGCTAGCGGGGCCTGGGAATGAGCAGTTCTTC.